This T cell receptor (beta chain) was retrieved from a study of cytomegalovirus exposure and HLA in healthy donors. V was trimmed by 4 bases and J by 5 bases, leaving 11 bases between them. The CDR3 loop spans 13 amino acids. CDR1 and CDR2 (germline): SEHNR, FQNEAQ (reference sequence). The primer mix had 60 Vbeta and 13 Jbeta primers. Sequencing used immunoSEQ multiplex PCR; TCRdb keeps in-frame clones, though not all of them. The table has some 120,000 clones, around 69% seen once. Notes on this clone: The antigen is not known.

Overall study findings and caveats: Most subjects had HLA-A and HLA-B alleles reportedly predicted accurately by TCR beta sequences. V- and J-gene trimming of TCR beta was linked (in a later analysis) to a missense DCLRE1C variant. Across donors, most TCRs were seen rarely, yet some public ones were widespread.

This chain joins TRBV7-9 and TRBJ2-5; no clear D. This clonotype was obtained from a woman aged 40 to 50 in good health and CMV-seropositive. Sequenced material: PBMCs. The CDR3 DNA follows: TGTGCCAGCAGCTCCTCCGTCGCGGAGACCCAGTACTTC. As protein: CASSSSVAETQYF. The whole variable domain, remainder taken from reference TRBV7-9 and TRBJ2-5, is DTGVSQNPRHKITKRGQNVTFRCDPISEHNRLYWYRQTLGQGPEFLTYFQNEAQLEKSRLLSDRFSAERPKGSFSTLEIQRTEQGDSAMYLCASSSSVAETQYFGPGTRLLVL.